Shown below are 24 T cell receptor beta chains from a single sample sequenced in a study of vaccination and CD4 T cells after COVID-19. Specified treatment: roughly 10-day PBMC culture with coronavirus spike peptide pools or control peptides (ViraFEST assay). Cultured CD4+ T cells had their DNA profiled by the Oncomine TCR Beta short-read assay. Via MiXCR, TCRdb re-called the PCR reads, giving one row per CDR3 protein. The sample has 20,000 to 30,000 distinct CDR3 sequences, around three fifths seen once. These TCRs are of unknown antigen specificity. Sequencing used CD4+ T cells from blood, cultured in vitro. Every receptor here comes from a human donor who had recovered from COVID-19.

In its sample, this clonotype was seen once. This sequence joins TRBV20-1 and TRBJ1-2, with 9 bases identical to TRBD1. The CDR3 totals 12 residues. Germline loops: CDR1 DFQATT, CDR2 SNEGSKA (reference sequence). CDR3 sequence: CSPRDRVDGYTF. The DNA of the CDR3 is TGCAGCCCCCGGGACAGGGTCGATGGCTACACCTTC.

The chain links TRBV7-2 to TRBJ2-3; 7 bases align to TRBD2. The CDR3 consists of 13 residues. V trimming: 6 bases; J trimming: 3 bases; junction bases outside the gene matches: 3. CDR1 SGHTA and CDR2 FQGNSA come from the germline V gene. The CDR3 is CASRQRETDTQYF. Written as DNA, the CDR3 is TGTGCCAGCAGGCAGCGGGAAACAGATACGCAGTATTTT.

The chain uses TRBV20-1 and TRBJ1-2; no clear D. V was pared by 2 bases and J by 6 bases, with 10 bases between. The CDR3 is 12 amino acids. Germline loops: CDR1 DFQATT, CDR2 SNEGSKA (reference sequence). CDR3 nucleotide sequence: TGCAGTGCTAGATACGGCGGAGATGGCTACACCTTC. This encodes CSARYGGDGYTF.

This clonotype was seen only a few times. The chain is built from TRBV6-2 or TRBV6-3 and TRBJ2-1; D gene unclear. In germline, CDR1 is MNHEY, CDR2 SVGEGT. The ends were cut back, 10 bases at V and 0 bases at J, with 13 bases in the middle. The CDR3 sequence is 14 residues long. The CDR3 loop is CATRAPSSYNEQFF. The CDR3 nucleotides are TGTGCCACTAGAGCCCCGAGCTCCTACAATGAGCAGTTCTTC.

CDR3 amino acids: CASSSSQGADGYTF. The CDR3 DNA is TGCGCCAGCAGCTCCTCACAGGGGGCGGATGGCTACACCTTC. This sequence joins TRBV5-1 and TRBJ1-2; 9 bases line up with TRBD1. Germline CDR1 SGHRS, CDR2 YFSETQ. The CDR3 has 14 amino acids. Trimming removed 3 bases from V and 6 bases from J; junction bases left unmatched: 6.

The chain joins TRBV7-2 to TRBJ1-2, with 8 bases fitting TRBD1. Germline assignment: CDR1 SGHTA and CDR2 FQGNSA. After removal of 3 bases from V and 2 bases from J, the junction contained 5 bases not matched to a gene. The CDR3 consists of 15 residues. The CDR3 reads CASSLTRTGNYGYTF. For the CDR3, the DNA is TGTGCCAGCAGCTTGACACGGACAGGGAACTATGGCTACACCTTC.

V and J are TRBV20-1 and TRBJ2-7, with TRBD2 matching 9 bases. Germline values: CDR1 DFQATT, CDR2 SNEGSKA (reference sequence). The J segment lost 1 base and the V segment lost 0 bases, leaving 4 bases of the junction unmatched. CDR3 length: 15 amino acids. The CDR3 DNA is TGCAGTGCTAGAGATCCGACTAGCGGATCCTACGAGCAGTACTTC. Residues: CSARDPTSGSYEQYF.

This clonotype has a handful of counts. The CDR3 nucleotides read TGTGCCAGCAGCCGGCGACAGGGCGGTTGGCCCCAGCATTTT. Translated: CASSRRQGGWPQHF. V and J are TRBV27 and TRBJ1-5; TRBD1 matches at 7 bases. The junction had 11 bases not matched to a gene; V was cut back by 6 bases and J by 9 bases. Germline lookup yields CDR1 MNHEY and CDR2 SMNVEV (reference sequence). The CDR3 is 14 residues long.

There are a few counts of this clonotype. The J gene is TRBJ2-1, the V gene TRBV20-1; D is undetermined. V gave up 3 bases and J gave up 0 bases, with 9 bases separating them. The V gene's germline CDR1 is DFQATT and CDR2 SNEGSKA (reference sequence). The CDR3 is made up of 14 amino acids. CDR3 sequence: CSASDPNSYNEQFF. CDR3 DNA: TGCAGTGCTAGCGACCCCAACTCCTACAATGAGCAGTTCTTC.

V gene TRBV6-2 or TRBV6-3 combines with J gene TRBJ2-3; D gene unclear. CDR1 is MNHEY and CDR2 is SVGEGT in the germline V gene. The CDR3 consists of 13 residues. The ends were cut back, 7 bases at V and 1 base at J, with 9 bases in the middle. The CDR3 coding sequence is TGTGCCAGCACCCCCGAAGGCACAGATACGCAGTATTTT. It encodes CASTPEGTDTQYF.

V and J are TRBV6-1 and TRBJ2-3, with D perhaps TRBD2 (5 bases). CDR3 length equals 14 residues. Germline-derived CDR1 and CDR2 are MNHNS and SASEGT. The V gene lost 10 bases and the J gene lost 3 bases, with 17 bases spanning the gap. The CDR3 region has the DNA TGTGCCACCGGCGGAGGAGTTGGGACAGATACGCAGTATTTT. Translating it yields CATGGGVGTDTQYF.

V usage is TRBV27 and J usage is TRBJ2-1, with 8 bases lining up with TRBD1. Germline values: CDR1 MNHEY, CDR2 SMNVEV (reference sequence). This CDR3 comprises 15 residues. V gave up 3 bases and J gave up 1 base; unmatched junction bases: 2. The CDR3 here is CASSFNRGSYNEQFF. The CDR3 nucleotides are TGTGCCAGCAGTTTTAACAGGGGGTCCTACAATGAGCAGTTCTTC.

This chain uses TRBV2 with TRBJ1-1; D gene unclear. Trimming took off 4 bases at V and 4 bases at J, with 10 bases between the two ends. This CDR3 is 13 amino acids long. Germline assignment: CDR1 SNHLY and CDR2 FYNNEI. This CDR3 is CASSVGDLTEAFF. The CDR3 bases are TGTGCCAGCAGTGTTGGAGATCTCACTGAAGCTTTCTTT.

This clonotype has only a few counts. The chain is built from TRBV11-2 and TRBJ1-6; D gene uncertain. The CDR3 length is 15 residues. CDR1 and CDR2 (germline): SGHAT, FQNNGV. V dropped 8 bases and J dropped 0 bases, with 11 bases sitting between them. The CDR3, as DNA: TGTGCCAGCCGACCGATGAGCTCCTATAATTCACCCCTCCACTTT. Translating gives CASRPMSSYNSPLHF.

This clonotype came up once. CDR3 sequence reads: CASTQGRRGKLFF. The CDR3, as DNA: TGTGCCAGCACTCAGGGCCGCAGGGGAAAACTGTTTTTT. V and J are TRBV28 and TRBJ1-4; D is perhaps TRBD1 (6 bases). The CDR3 spans 13 residues. Germline CDR1 and CDR2: MDHEN and SYDVKM. V was cut by 7 bases and J by 10 bases, with 16 bases left in between.

This clonotype was seen a single time. The chain is built from TRBV28 and TRBJ2-2; tentatively, D is TRBD1 (6 bases). The length of the CDR3 is 12 residues. From germline, CDR1 is MDHEN and CDR2 SYDVKM. V dropped 11 bases and J dropped 6 bases, with 13 bases sitting between them. The CDR3 protein is CAYRPGAGELFF. For the CDR3, the DNA is TGTGCCTACCGTCCAGGGGCCGGGGAGCTGTTTTTT.

The chain has TRBV7-2 and TRBJ1-6; 10 bases map to TRBD1. With 5 bases clipped from V and 6 bases from J, the junction kept 7 bases outside the gene matches. Germline assignment: CDR1 SGHTA and CDR2 FQGNSA. The CDR3 sequence is 16 residues long. CDR3 amino acids: CASSQPGQGSNSPLHF. The CDR3 coding sequence is TGTGCCAGCAGCCAACCGGGACAGGGGTCTAATTCACCCCTCCACTTT.

This chain uses TRBV12-3 or TRBV12-4 with TRBJ1-5, with D perhaps TRBD1 (6 bases). With 2 bases removed from V and 2 bases from J, the gap between germline ends came to 10 bases. CDR3 length equals 15 residues. CDR3 DNA sequence: TGTGCCAGCAGTTTAAGTGGACAGCGCAATCAGCCCCAGCATTTT. It codes for CASSLSGQRNQPQHF.

The J gene is TRBJ1-4, the V gene TRBV7-9; 9 nucleotides line up with TRBD1. The CDR3 has 15 amino acids. V was pared by 1 base and J by 6 bases, with 3 bases of the junction left unmatched. CDR1 and CDR2 from the germline V gene are SEHNR and FQNEAQ (reference sequence). CDR3 in amino acids: CASSLGDRVDEKLFF. For the CDR3, the DNA is TGTGCCAGCAGCTTAGGGGACAGGGTGGATGAAAAACTGTTTTTT.

Note on this clonotype: Germline is not matched at one junction end, which may reflect a read error. This chain links TRBV28 with TRBJ2-4, with D unresolved. CDR3 length: 16 residues. From germline, CDR1 is MDHEN and CDR2 SYDVKM. The CDR3 sequence is CASSLYETAIKSIQYF. The CDR3 nucleotides read TGTGCCAGCAGTTTATACGAGACGGCTATCAAAAGCATTCAGTACTTC. The full variable domain, completed using reference TRBV28 and TRBJ2-4, is DVKVTQSSRYLVKRTGEKVFLECVQDMDHENMFWYRQDPGLGLRLIYFSYDVKMKEKGDIPEGYSVSREKKERFSLILESASTNQTSMYLCASSLYETAIKSIQYFGAGTRLSVL.

The V call is TRBV10-3, the J call TRBJ2-5; weak D call: TRBD2 (6 bases). Trimming left V 5 bases short and J 3 bases short, with 13 bases between. CDR1 ENHRY and CDR2 SYGVKD come from the germline V gene. CDR3 length: 14 residues. This chain's CDR3 is CAISRSGGEETQYF. The CDR3 nucleotides are TGTGCCATCAGTCGATCAGGAGGGGAAGAGACCCAGTACTTC.

This chain connects TRBV7-2 to TRBJ2-7; D is uncertain. CDR3 size: 13 residues. In germline, CDR1 is SGHTA, CDR2 FQGNSA. With 2 bases removed from V and 5 bases from J, the gap between germline ends came to 10 bases. Here the CDR3 reads CASSLLGWDEQYF. CDR3 nucleotide sequence: TGTGCCAGCAGCTTACTTGGTTGGGACGAGCAGTACTTC.

The chain links TRBV4-2 to TRBJ1-2; D remains unclear. V lost 5 bases and J 11 bases, leaving 12 bases between the germline ends. The CDR3 extends over 11 amino acids. Germline CDR1 LGHNA, CDR2 YNFKEQ. The CDR3 protein is CASSFRTEYTF. The CDR3 bases are TGTGCCAGCAGCTTTCGGACGGAATACACCTTC.

The CDR3 bases are TGTGCCAGCAGCCTCAGGACCGCATACAATGAGCAGTTCTTC. Translated, it gives CASSLRTAYNEQFF. The chain carries TRBV7-2 and TRBJ2-1; D uncertain. Deletions cut 5 bases from V and 4 bases from J, with 12 bases between. Germline V gene sequence: CDR1 SGHTA, CDR2 FQGNSA. This CDR3 is built from 14 residues.